This passage covers 4 T cell receptor beta chains from one sample sequenced in a study of blood T cells in healthy people across ages. Next came a second PCR, run for about 6 to 11 cycles, which used a sample-barcoded 5' primer along with a J-beta primer mix. TCRdb re-analysed the 5' RACE reads in MiXCR, keeping a single row per CDR3 protein. This table has about 780,000 distinct CDR3 sequences, around 50% appearing once. Sequenced material: blood. The source is a man older than 75 in good health.

The chain carries TRBV20-1 and TRBJ2-3; 10 bases are shared with TRBD2. This CDR3 is 14 amino acids long. Germline CDR1 DFQATT, CDR2 SNEGSKA (reference sequence). V trimming: 4 bases; J trimming: 1 base; junction bases outside the gene matches: 2. The CDR3 bases are TGCAGTGCTACTGGACTAGCGGGCACAGATACGCAGTATTTT. It translates to CSATGLAGTDTQYF.

About this clonotype: Relative to the germline gene, one junction end is altered; a read error may explain this. This chain joins TRBV12-3 or TRBV12-4 and TRBJ2-5; 8 bases are shared with TRBD1. There are 13 residues in the CDR3. The CDR3 nucleotides are TGTGCCAGCCTTACAGGGGGACAAGGGACCCAGTACTTC. Its protein product is CASLTGGQGTQYF.

This clonotype was seen only a few times. The chain uses TRBV27 and TRBJ2-1; either TRBD1 or TRBD2 may supply D (6 bases each). V was pared by 6 bases and J by 10 bases, with 13 bases between. This CDR3 is 12 amino acids long. Germline CDR1 reads MNHEY; CDR2 reads SMNVEV (reference sequence). CDR3 nucleotides: TGTGCCAGCAGGATCAGGGGAGGCGAGCAGTTCTTC. Translating it yields CASRIRGGEQFF.

This clonotype was observed a handful of times. The chain links TRBV11-3 to TRBJ2-5; 11 bases align to TRBD2. The CDR3 length is 17 residues. The germline gives CDR1 SGHNT, CDR2 YENEEA. V lost 5 bases to trimming and J lost 11 bases; unmatched junction nucleotides: 19. CDR3 loop: CASSTTPPGLAVSEQYF. Written as DNA, the CDR3 is TGTGCCAGCAGCACAACTCCGCCGGGACTAGCGGTCTCGGAGCAGTACTTC.